The T cell receptor (beta chain) under discussion was sequenced for a study of Graves' ophthalmopathy and Graves' hyperthyroidism. Study-level points and caveats: A 13-signature model separated ophthalmopathy from stable hyperthyroidism, reaching around 88% sensitivity and about 81% specificity cross-validated.

V was pared by 3 bases and J by 5 bases, with 7 bases between. CDR1 is SQVTM, CDR2 ANQGSEA, per germline. CDR3 size: 12 residues. Details on this clonotype: The antigen remains unidentified.

TCR beta CDR3 regions were amplified from RNA transcripts. In the first round, RT-PCR was carried out with HTBI primers, and a multiplex PCR formed the second round. One entry per CDR3 protein, called by TCRdb with MiXCR from the multiplex PCR reads. The sample has around 520,000 distinct CDR3 sequences, under 40% seen once. The sequence was obtained from an adult man with Graves' hyperthyroidism. This chain uses TRBV29-1 with TRBJ2-2; D remains unclear. The sequencing sample was made of peripheral blood or thyroid tissue (not recorded which). DNA for the CDR3: TGCAGCGTTGATCGGGTAACCGGGGAGCTGTTTTTT. It is translated as CSVDRVTGELFF.